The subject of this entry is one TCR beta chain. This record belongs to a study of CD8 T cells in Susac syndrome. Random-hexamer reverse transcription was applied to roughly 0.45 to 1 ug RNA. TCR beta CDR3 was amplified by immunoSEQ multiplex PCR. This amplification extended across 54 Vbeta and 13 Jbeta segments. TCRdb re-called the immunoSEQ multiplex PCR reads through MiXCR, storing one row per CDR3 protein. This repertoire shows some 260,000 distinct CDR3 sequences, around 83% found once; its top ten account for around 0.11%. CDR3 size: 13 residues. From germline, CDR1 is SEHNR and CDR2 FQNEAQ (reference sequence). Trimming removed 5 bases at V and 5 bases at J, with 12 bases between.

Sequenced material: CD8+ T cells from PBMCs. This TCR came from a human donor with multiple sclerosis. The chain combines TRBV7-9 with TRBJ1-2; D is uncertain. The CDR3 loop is CASSNHRAYGYTF. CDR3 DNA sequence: TGTGCCAGCAGCAATCACAGAGCGTATGGCTACACCTTC.